This TCR beta chain was sequenced during a study of blood T cell repertoires in COVID-19. For the study at large: The study drew acute and convalescent COVID-19 samples from the United States, Italy and Spain. The cDNA or gDNA used as material had been derived from T cells, B-cell-depleted T cells, or PBMCs.

Germline CDR1 reads MNHEY; CDR2 reads SVGAGI. V was pared by 7 bases and J by 1 base, with 7 bases of the junction left unmatched. The CDR3 runs to 15 residues. In the authors' workflow: The assay estimated nucleated cells by amplifying reference gene primers. Sequenced by immunoSEQ multiplex PCR; TCRdb stores in-frame clones only, minus some. V and J calls and clone size are copied from that table; D and trimming were computed from the DNA. The profile shows around 400,000 clones, 89% of them singletons. The receptor comes from a man aged 35-49 years with acute or convalescent COVID-19. Sample: peripheral blood. The genes are TRBV6-5 and TRBJ1-2; 9 nucleotides line up with TRBD1. Written as DNA, the CDR3 is TGTGCCAGCAAACTCCGGGACAGGGTTAACTATGGCTACACCTTC. Protein sequence: CASKLRDRVNYGYTF.